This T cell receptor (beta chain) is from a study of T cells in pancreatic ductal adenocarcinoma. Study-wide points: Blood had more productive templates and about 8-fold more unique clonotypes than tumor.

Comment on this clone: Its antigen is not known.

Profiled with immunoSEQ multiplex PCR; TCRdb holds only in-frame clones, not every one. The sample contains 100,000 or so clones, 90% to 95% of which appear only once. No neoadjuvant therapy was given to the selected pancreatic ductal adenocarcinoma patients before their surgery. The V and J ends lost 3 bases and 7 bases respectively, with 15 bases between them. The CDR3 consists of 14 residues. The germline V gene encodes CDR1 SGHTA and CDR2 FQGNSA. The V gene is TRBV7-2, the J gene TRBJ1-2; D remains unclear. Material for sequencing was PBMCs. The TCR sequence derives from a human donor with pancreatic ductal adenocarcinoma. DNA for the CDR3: TGTGCCAGCAGCTTGTTCTCTATCGAGGGTGGCTACACCTTC. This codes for CASSLFSIEGGYTF.